The rows below give T cell receptor beta chains drawn from one sample of a study of blood T cells in healthy people across ages. TCRdb passed the 5' RACE reads through MiXCR, listing each CDR3 protein once. The table has some 780,000 distinct CDR3 sequences, approximately 53% seen once. The sample comprised blood. Receptors were obtained from a middle-aged man in good health. CDR3s leave out the opening cysteine and the closing phenylalanine or tryptophan.

j_call v_call cdr3_aa
NA TRBV20-1 SARDILTSGSSYNEQY
TRBJ2-4 TRBV20-1 SANLEGPGLVQY
TRBJ2-3 TRBV5-1 ASSSGTLLTDTQY
TRBJ2-7 TRBV5-1 ASSYTQGQGILSGRYEQY
TRBJ2-7 TRBV29-1 NVEVGVTYEQY
TRBJ2-2 TRBV18 ASSPPGTGATGELF
TRBJ2-1 TRBV20-1 SARDLRGTYNEQF
NA TRBV25-1 ASRGAPYEQY
TRBJ2-3 TRBV20-1 SAPPPSGDTDTQY
TRBJ2-5 TRBV9 ASSVAHSGGNQETQY
TRBJ1-2 TRBV20-1 SAPRDGYT
TRBJ2-5 TRBV13 ASSWMGSQETQY
TRBJ2-3 TRBV27 ASSSTGTGGSDTRY
TRBJ2-6 TRBV7-6 ASSLEGGIGANVLT
TRBJ2-1 TRBV11-3 ASSLVKTSGSLF
TRBJ1-1 TRBV12-3/TRBV12-4 ASSPRTGLNTEAF
TRBJ2-3 TRBV7-2 ASSLAGAGSPHTQY
TRBJ2-7 TRBV13 ASSLVGGLAGNEQY
TRBJ2-3 TRBV20-1 SASGGAADTQY
NA TRBV12-3/TRBV12-4 ASSPMQGHQYEQY
TRBJ2-7 TRBV9 ASSVGTPSYEQY
TRBJ2-1 TRBV3-1 ASSQEPTTAEQF
TRBJ2-6 TRBV20-1 SAPLSTGANVLT
NA TRBV2 ATERGDRGDEQY
TRBJ1-2 TRBV6-5 AAGRPRIEGYT
TRBJ1-2 TRBV9 AGSENRDQLSVYGGYT
NA TRBV27 ASSLLGASGSHEQY
TRBJ2-3 TRBV6-2/TRBV6-3 ASSQCRLAEHTQY
TRBJ2-1 TRBV20-1 SARGPIKKTSGRGWDEQF
TRBJ1-2 TRBV5-1 ASSLGLGANYGYT
TRBJ1-1 TRBV28 ASSPGTGHTEAF
NA TRBV27 ASSFSRVNEQY
TRBJ2-3 TRBV24-1 ATSALGQGLTDTQY
TRBJ1-1 TRBV6-6 ASSRGDRATNTEAF
TRBJ2-5 TRBV7-2 ASSLATLWETQY
TRBJ1-2 TRBV29-1 SADRGQKKGGYT
TRBJ2-1 TRBV20-1 SAYSTSGSRRNEQF
TRBJ1-2 TRBV9 ASSVVEGPPGNGYT
TRBJ1-2 TRBV20-1 SAVRAKTRDGYT
TRBJ2-7 TRBV20-1 SASADTSYEQY
TRBJ1-4 TRBV20-1 SATGQGGEKLF
TRBJ2-5 TRBV15 ATSRDGMETQY
TRBJ2-4 TRBV19 ASSRIPGLAGPLAKNIQY
TRBJ2-5 TRBV18 ASSPLQWETQY
TRBJ2-3 TRBV28 ASHKAPSLTDTQY
TRBJ2-3 TRBV9 ASGGGDTQY
TRBJ2-5 TRBV25-1 ASSEEGSPGAQY
TRBJ2-5 TRBV7-2 ASSGGAFSGETQY
TRBJ1-6 TRBV7-3 ASSLTGQGGTSPLH
TRBJ2-3 TRBV18 ASSRTSGSWTDTQY
TRBJ2-6 TRBV28 ASEQGSGANVLT
TRBJ2-5 TRBV10-3 ATLSSGKETQY
TRBJ2-3 TRBV7-2 ASSPGLTQY
TRBJ2-5 TRBV5-1 ASSSTRRPQETQY
TRBJ2-4 TRBV2 ASEGGQSIAKNIQY
TRBJ2-1 TRBV28 ASSQDRGLNEQF
TRBJ2-1 TRBV29-1 SVARASGGAVNEQF
TRBJ1-1 TRBV29-1 SARLDRSTEAF
TRBJ2-3 TRBV24-1 ATSDFHTDTQY
TRBJ1-1 TRBV21-1 ASSGPTGGFIKDTEAF